The rows below give T cell receptor beta chains drawn from one sample of a study of metastatic and nonmetastatic thyroid tumors. Using MiXCR, TCRdb reanalyzed the PCR reads. The table has several thousand clones, 31% seen once. Sequencing used adjacent normal tissue. Every receptor here comes from a female donor with papillary thyroid cancer or a benign thyroid nodule (not recorded which). Some clones in this sample may be carry-over from other donors' samples. CDR3s include the opening cysteine and the closing phenylalanine or tryptophan. Each record gives: D gene, V gene, clone size, J gene, CDR3 protein, CDR3 DNA. D genes are given only for firm matches. Not all rows give a size; the values are once, few, many and, for expanded clones, a class.

-	TRBV10-2	few	TRBJ2-1	CASTDVSSYNEQFF	TGCGCCAGCACGGACGTTAGCTCCTACAATGAGCAGTTCTTC
-	TRBV6-4	-	TRBJ1-2	CANSDSKRVGGYTF	TGTGCCAACAGTGACTCGAAAAGGGTTGGCGGCTACACCTTC
-	TRBV6-6	few	TRBJ2-2	CASSYSGPNTGELFF	TGTGCCAGCAGTTACTCCGGACCGAACACCGGGGAGCTGTTTTTT
-	TRBV10-2	-	TRBJ2-5	CASSELGPGTQYF	TGCGCCAGCAGTGAGTTGGGACCGGGTACTCAGTACTTC
-	TRBV6-1	few	TRBJ1-5	CASSEGGTQPQHF	TGTGCCAGCAGTGAAGGGGGGACTCAGCCCCAGCATTTT
TRBD1	TRBV27	few	TRBJ1-5	CASRPGQGFQPQHF	TGTGCCAGCAGACCGGGACAGGGGTTTCAGCCCCAGCATTTT
TRBD1	TRBV20-1	medium-sized	TRBJ1-2	CSARELGQGDYGYTF	TGCAGTGCTAGAGAGTTGGGACAGGGGGACTATGGCTACACCTTC
-	TRBV14	once	TRBJ2-1	CASSQAGVGNEQFF	TGTGCCAGCAGCCAAGCCGGGGTTGGTAATGAGCAGTTCTTC
TRBD2	TRBV6-5	-	TRBJ2-7	CASSYSRPAGGPNEQYF	TGTGCCAGCAGTTACTCGCGTCCGGCGGGGGGGCCTAACGAGCAGTACTTC
-	TRBV27	-	TRBJ2-3	CASSRRGITDTQYF	TGTGCCAGCAGCAGGAGGGGGATCACAGATACGCAGTATTTT
-	TRBV11-2	few	TRBJ2-7	CASSPTADEQYF	TGTGCCAGCAGCCCGACGGCAGACGAGCAGTACTTC
TRBD2	TRBV7-3	-	TRBJ2-2	CASSFGGGDTGELFF	TGTGCCAGCAGCTTCGGGGGAGGGGACACCGGGGAGCTGTTTTTT
-	TRBV6-1	few	TRBJ2-1	CSSYTIYNEQFF	TGCTCGTCCTACACCATCTACAATGAGCAGTTCTTC
TRBD1	TRBV19	few	TRBJ1-2	CASSPGGLWDYTF	TGTGCCAGTAGCCCAGGGGGCCTATGGGACTACACCTTC
-	TRBV19	medium-sized	TRBJ2-1	CASSIRAGSNEQFF	TGTGCCAGTAGTATTCGGGCTGGATCAAATGAGCAGTTCTTC
TRBD2	TRBV7-6	-	TRBJ2-7	CASSLSGGGLYEQYF	TGTGCCAGCAGCTTAAGCGGGGGAGGACTTTACGAGCAGTACTTC
-	TRBV2	few	TRBJ2-7	CASKYTIYEQYF	TGTGCCAGCAAATACACCATCTACGAGCAGTACTTC
-	TRBV12-3/TRBV12-4	few	TRBJ2-7	CASSFGEDYEQYF	TGTGCCAGCAGTTTCGGGGAGGACTACGAGCAGTACTTC
TRBD1	TRBV5-6	-	TRBJ1-2	CASSTGQSNYGYTF	TGTGCCAGCAGCACGGGACAGTCCAACTATGGCTACACCTTC
-	TRBV10-2	-	TRBJ2-3	CASRDLSLDTQYF	TGCGCCAGCAGAGACCTCAGCCTAGATACGCAGTATTTT
-	TRBV2	large	TRBJ2-1	CASSTGPSEQFF	TGTGCCAGCAGTACGGGTCCCAGTGAGCAGTTCTTC
-	TRBV12-3/TRBV12-4	few	TRBJ2-1	CASSLLHEQFF	TGTGCCAGCAGTTTGCTCCATGAGCAGTTCTTC
TRBD2	TRBV9	many	TRBJ2-1	CASSVGGRLYNEQFF	TGTGCCAGCAGCGTAGGCGGGAGACTCTACAATGAGCAGTTCTTC
-	TRBV27	few	TRBJ1-2	CASSLVGGLNYGYTF	TGTGCCAGCAGTTTAGTGGGGGGGCTTAACTATGGCTACACCTTC
-	TRBV27	many	TRBJ2-7	CASKRSGTSPLEQYF	TGTGCCAGCAAGAGGAGTGGGACATCCCCCCTCGAGCAGTACTTC
TRBD2	TRBV6-2/TRBV6-3	-	TRBJ2-1	CASSLLLAGGYNEQFF	TGTGCCAGCAGCCTTTTACTAGCGGGAGGCTACAATGAGCAGTTCTTC
-	TRBV6-1	-	TRBJ1-2	CASSGTDYGYTF	TGTGCCAGCAGTGGGACAGACTATGGCTACACCTTC
-	TRBV4-1	-	TRBJ2-6	CASSQDMARSASGANVLTF	TGCGCCAGCAGCCAAGATATGGCTCGATCCGCCTCTGGGGCCAACGTCCTGACTTTC
TRBD2	TRBV9	-	TRBJ2-1	CASSVNREEHNEQFF	TGTGCCAGCAGCGTAAACCGGGAGGAGCACAATGAGCAGTTCTTC
-	TRBV6-2/TRBV6-3	few	TRBJ2-2	CASSYSETGELFF	TGTGCCAGCAGTTACTCAGAAACCGGGGAGCTGTTTTTT
-	TRBV5-1	once	TRBJ1-2	CASIEDGPYHGYTF	TGCGCCAGCATCGAAGACGGGCCGTATCATGGCTACACCTTC
TRBD1	TRBV28	few	TRBJ1-6	CASSFDRDGVSPLHF	TGTGCCAGCAGTTTTGACAGGGATGGGGTTTCACCCCTCCACTTT
-	TRBV2	few	TRBJ1-2	CASISGLVLVGYTF	TGTGCCAGCATATCCGGACTTGTTCTTGTCGGCTACACCTTC